This passage covers 5 T cell receptor beta chains from one sample sequenced in a study of blood T cells in healthy people across ages. A J-beta primer mix and a sample-barcoded 5' primer were used in a second PCR of roughly 7 to 12 cycles. TCRdb fed the 5' RACE reads into MiXCR, producing one record per CDR3 protein. The table lists 380,000 or so distinct CDR3 sequences, more than 45% of them singletons, with approximately 51% in the top ten. Sequencing was performed on blood. The origin of the receptors is a man aged 55 to 69 in good health.

V and J are TRBV5-1 and TRBJ2-5, with D perhaps TRBD1 (6 bases). Trimming left V 4 bases short and J 0 bases short, with 10 bases between. The CDR3 is 14 amino acids. CDR1 is SGHRS, CDR2 YFSETQ, per germline. Here the CDR3 DNA reads TGCGCCAGCAGCCCGGACAGCCACCAAGAGACCCAGTACTTC. Translating gives CASSPDSHQETQYF.

V usage is TRBV5-1 and J usage is TRBJ2-7; D perhaps matches TRBD1 (7 bases). This CDR3 comprises 15 residues. The germline V gene has CDR1 SGHRS and CDR2 YFSETQ. V lost 0 bases to trimming and J lost 4 bases, with 14 bases between them. The CDR3 loop is CASSLGGDSHYEQYF. Written as DNA, the CDR3 is TGCGCCAGCAGCTTGGGGGGGGACAGTCATTACGAGCAGTACTTC. The full variable domain, rest sourced from reference TRBV5-1 and TRBJ2-7, is KAGVTQTPRYLIKTRGQQVTLSCSPISGHRSVSWYQQTPGQGLQFLFEYFSETQRNKGNFPGRFSGRQFSNSRSEMNVSTLELGDSALYLCASSLGGDSHYEQYFGPGTRLTVT.

This clonotype has a handful of counts. The chain couples TRBV14 to TRBJ2-7, with D unclear. From germline, CDR1 is SGHDN and CDR2 FVKESK. Trimming stripped 0 bases from V and 3 bases from J, with 9 bases between. This CDR3 spans 14 amino acids. CDR3: CASSQDLGVYEQYF. In DNA, the CDR3 is TGTGCCAGCAGCCAAGATCTTGGCGTCTACGAGCAGTACTTC.

The table lists this clonotype with a few counts. This CDR3 reads CASRGLAGGVTGELFF. The CDR3 DNA follows: TGTGCCAGCAGGGGACTAGCGGGAGGTGTCACCGGGGAGCTGTTTTTT. This chain joins TRBV6-2 or TRBV6-3 and TRBJ2-2; 15 bases map to TRBD2. J was trimmed by 4 bases and V by 6 bases; bases with no gene match: 3. Germline values: CDR1 MNHEY, CDR2 SVGEGT. The CDR3 is 16 residues long.

The chain carries TRBV12-3 or TRBV12-4 and TRBJ2-3; 12 bases are a match to TRBD1. This CDR3 spans 17 amino acids. The trim removed 5 bases at V and 1 base at J, leaving 7 bases unmatched. CDR3 residues: CASSPRGQGARTDTQYF. DNA for the CDR3: TGTGCCAGCAGTCCTCGGGGACAGGGGGCGCGCACAGATACGCAGTATTTT.